Listed below are T cell receptor beta chains from one sample, sequenced in a study of response to subunit inactivated influenza vaccine. TCRdb itself ran the RT-PCR reads through MiXCR, one entry per CDR3 protein. The table lists more than 700,000 distinct CDR3 sequences, around 21% of them singletons. Sequenced material: PBMCs from blood, taken more than 4 days after vaccination. The receptors shown here come from a man aged 50 to 60 who received an inactivated influenza vaccine. Both conserved end residues are part of each CDR3. The order of the fields is V gene, D gene, J gene, clone size, CDR3 DNA, CDR3 protein. A D gene is named only where the DNA matches it firmly. Clone size is not always given. Where it is, it says once, few, many or a class for expanded clones.

V: TRBV12-3/TRBV12-4; D: .; J: TRBJ2-7; size: few; DNA: TGTGCCAGCAGGAGCGGAGCCTCCTACGAGCAGTACTTC; CDR3: CASRSGASYEQYF
V: TRBV21-1; D: .; J: TRBJ2-7; size: .; DNA: TGTGCCAGACCCGGGACGGCTAGCTCCTACGAGCAGTACTTC; CDR3: CARPGTASSYEQYF
V: TRBV20-1; D: .; J: TRBJ2-7; size: .; DNA: TGCAGTGCTAGAGATCTTGACCGATTCTACGAGCAGTACTTC; CDR3: CSARDLDRFYEQYF
V: TRBV3-1; D: TRBD2; J: TRBJ2-7; size: .; DNA: TGTGCCAGCAGCCCTCAGACTAGCGGGAGTAGGGAGCAGTACTTC; CDR3: CASSPQTSGSREQYF
V: TRBV6-5; D: .; J: TRBJ2-5; size: .; DNA: TGTGCCAGCAGTTACTCGACAACAGGCCAAGAGACCCAGTACTTC; CDR3: CASSYSTTGQETQYF
V: TRBV18; D: .; J: TRBJ1-1; size: .; DNA: TGTGCCAGCTCACCCGTCATCATGAACACTGAAGCTTTCTTT; CDR3: CASSPVIMNTEAFF
V: TRBV4-3; D: TRBD2; J: TRBJ2-2; size: many; DNA: TGCGCCAGCAGCCCCGGACTAGGCTCGAGAACCGGGGAGCTGTTTTTT; CDR3: CASSPGLGSRTGELFF
V: TRBV28; D: TRBD2; J: TRBJ2-6; size: .; DNA: TGTGCCAGCAGTCCCCCGCCCGGGGGGGACTCTGGGGCCAACGTCCTGACTTTC; CDR3: CASSPPPGGDSGANVLTF
V: TRBV3-1; D: TRBD1; J: TRBJ1-1; size: .; DNA: TGTGCCAGCAGCCAAGGGTTGTGGGGACAGTCTGAAGCTTTCTTT; CDR3: CASSQGLWGQSEAFF
V: TRBV19; D: .; J: TRBJ2-1; size: few; DNA: TGTGCCAGTAGTATAGCGTTTCGGCGGGAGCAGTTCTTC; CDR3: CASSIAFRREQFF
V: TRBV24-1; D: .; J: TRBJ2-2; size: few; DNA: TGTGCCACCCGACGGAGCGCGAACACCGGGGAGCTGTTTTTT; CDR3: CATRRSANTGELFF
V: TRBV12-3/TRBV12-4; D: .; J: TRBJ2-2; size: .; DNA: TGTGCCAGCAGTTTTCAACCCCAATCGAACACCGGGGAGCTGTTTTTT; CDR3: CASSFQPQSNTGELFF
V: TRBV20-1; D: .; J: TRBJ1-2; size: few; DNA: TGCAGTGCTAGTGCAGGAGGATATGGCTACACCTTC; CDR3: CSASAGGYGYTF
V: TRBV5-6; D: .; J: TRBJ2-3; size: .; DNA: TGTGCCAGCAGCCACCTCAGGGAATCAACTTACACAGATACGCAGTATTTT; CDR3: CASSHLRESTYTDTQYF
V: TRBV7-2; D: .; J: TRBJ1-1; size: few; DNA: TGTGCCAGCACCAAATGGGGCATGGCGGTGAGGGGTGAAGCTTTCTTT; CDR3: CASTKWGMAVRGEAFF
V: TRBV27; D: .; J: TRBJ2-1; size: .; DNA: TGTGCCAGCAGTTTAACGGGTGCCCGCGAGTTCTTC; CDR3: CASSLTGAREFF
V: TRBV13; D: TRBD2; J: TRBJ2-1; size: .; DNA: TGTGCCAGCAGCCTGGTGGGAATTTGGGCGGGAGGGCCCAATGAGCAGTTCTTC; CDR3: CASSLVGIWAGGPNEQFF
V: TRBV20-1; D: .; J: TRBJ1-5; size: many; DNA: TGCAGTGCTAGAAGACCGGTTAGCAATCAGCCCCAGCATTTT; CDR3: CSARRPVSNQPQHF
V: TRBV20-1; D: TRBD2; J: TRBJ2-3; size: .; DNA: TGCAGTGCTAGTTCTAGCGGGGCCGCCGGGGGTACGCAGTATTTT; CDR3: CSASSSGAAGGTQYF
V: TRBV5-1; D: TRBD1; J: TRBJ1-4; size: few; DNA: TGCGCCAGCAGGCAGGGGGTTTGGGACGTTCCCGAAAAACTGTTTTTT; CDR3: CASRQGVWDVPEKLFF
V: TRBV6-2/TRBV6-3; D: .; J: TRBJ2-7; size: .; DNA: TGTGCCAGCAGTTACCTAGTCGGGCAGGACGAGCAGTACTTC; CDR3: CASSYLVGQDEQYF
V: TRBV5-1; D: .; J: TRBJ1-4; size: few; DNA: TGCGCCAGCAGCCGAGACAGCAATAATGAAAAACTGTTTTTT; CDR3: CASSRDSNNEKLFF
V: TRBV27; D: .; J: TRBJ2-3; size: .; DNA: TGTGCCAGCAGTTACGGCGGCGATACGCAGTATTTT; CDR3: CASSYGGDTQYF
V: TRBV7-2; D: TRBD2; J: TRBJ2-3; size: .; DNA: TGTGCCAGCAGCTTAGAGAGTAGCGGGAAGCATACGCAGTATTTT; CDR3: CASSLESSGKHTQYF
V: TRBV5-1; D: TRBD1; J: TRBJ2-5; size: .; DNA: TGCGCCAGCAGCTATCGTCCGGGACAGGGGGCCGGGGTGACCCAGTACTTC; CDR3: CASSYRPGQGAGVTQYF
V: TRBV7-8; D: .; J: TRBJ2-7; size: .; DNA: TGTGCCAGCAGCCCACTCTACAGGGTGTCCGAGCAGTACTTC; CDR3: CASSPLYRVSEQYF
V: TRBV20-1; D: .; J: TRBJ2-3; size: few; DNA: TGCAGTGCGCCCGTGGATACGCAGTATTTT; CDR3: CSAPVDTQYF
V: TRBV10-2; D: .; J: TRBJ1-2; size: .; DNA: TGCGCCAGCAGTGAGTCGCGAGGGACCCGCTATGGCTACACCTTC; CDR3: CASSESRGTRYGYTF
V: TRBV7-2; D: TRBD1; J: TRBJ1-2; size: few; DNA: TGTGCCAGCAGCTTAGACAGAACAGGGGTGGATGGCTACACCTTC; CDR3: CASSLDRTGVDGYTF
V: TRBV15; D: .; J: TRBJ1-5; size: .; DNA: TGTGCCACCAGCAGAGTACAGAATAGCAATCAGCCCCAGCATTTT; CDR3: CATSRVQNSNQPQHF
V: TRBV5-6; D: .; J: TRBJ2-7; size: .; DNA: TGTGCCAGCAGCTTTGTAGAGATAGCGGCCTACGAGCAGTACTTC; CDR3: CASSFVEIAAYEQYF
V: TRBV5-1; D: .; J: TRBJ2-5; size: few; DNA: TGCGCCAGCAGCGCGGACAACCAAGAGACCCAGTACTTC; CDR3: CASSADNQETQYF
V: TRBV12-3/TRBV12-4; D: .; J: TRBJ1-5; size: .; DNA: TGTGCCAGCAGTTTTTCGGGGGCCGGGAATCAGCCCCAGCATTTT; CDR3: CASSFSGAGNQPQHF
V: TRBV12-3/TRBV12-4; D: .; J: TRBJ1-4; size: .; DNA: TGTGCCAGCAATCCCGGCCTTAATGAAAAACTGTTTTTT; CDR3: CASNPGLNEKLFF
V: TRBV6-2/TRBV6-3; D: TRBD2; J: TRBJ2-1; size: .; DNA: TGTGCCAGCAGGGTACTAGCGGACTCCTACAATGAGCAGTTCTTC; CDR3: CASRVLADSYNEQFF
V: TRBV11-2; D: TRBD2; J: TRBJ2-1; size: .; DNA: TGTGCCAGCAGCTTAACGGGACTCCCGGGGGGGGGTGAGCAGTTCTTC; CDR3: CASSLTGLPGGGEQFF
V: TRBV15; D: .; J: TRBJ1-3; size: .; DNA: TGTGCCACCAGCAGTCCTCAGGGGAACACCATATATTTT; CDR3: CATSSPQGNTIYF